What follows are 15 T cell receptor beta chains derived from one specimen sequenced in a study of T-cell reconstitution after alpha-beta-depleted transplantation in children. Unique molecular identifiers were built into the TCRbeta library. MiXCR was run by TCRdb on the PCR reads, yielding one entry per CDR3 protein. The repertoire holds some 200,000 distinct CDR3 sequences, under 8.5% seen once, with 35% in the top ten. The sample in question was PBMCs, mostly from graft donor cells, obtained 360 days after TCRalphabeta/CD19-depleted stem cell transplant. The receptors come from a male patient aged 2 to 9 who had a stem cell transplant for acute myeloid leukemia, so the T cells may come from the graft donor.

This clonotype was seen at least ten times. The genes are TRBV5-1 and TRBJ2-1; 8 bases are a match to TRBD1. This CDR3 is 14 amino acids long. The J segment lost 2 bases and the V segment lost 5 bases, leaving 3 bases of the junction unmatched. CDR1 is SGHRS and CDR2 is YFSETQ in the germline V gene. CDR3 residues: CASSSTGAYNEQFF. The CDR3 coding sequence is TGCGCCAGCAGTTCGACAGGGGCCTACAATGAGCAGTTCTTC.

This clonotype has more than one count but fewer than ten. CDR3 in amino acids: CASSQGLRQGASEQYF. CDR3 sequence (DNA): TGCGCCAGCAGCCAAGGCCTAAGACAGGGGGCGAGCGAGCAGTACTTC. The chain couples TRBV4-3 to TRBJ2-7, with 10 nucleotides matching TRBD1. V was pared by 1 base and J by 6 bases, with 9 bases of the junction left unmatched. This CDR3 comprises 16 residues. Germline-derived CDR1 and CDR2 are LGHNA and YSLEER.

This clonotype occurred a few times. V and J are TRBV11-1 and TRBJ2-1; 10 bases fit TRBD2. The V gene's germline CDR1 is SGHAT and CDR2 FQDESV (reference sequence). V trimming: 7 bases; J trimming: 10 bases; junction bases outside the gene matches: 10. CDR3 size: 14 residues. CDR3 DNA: TGTGCCAGCACCAGCGGGAGGGCCAGTGGGGAGCAGTTCTTC. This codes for CASTSGRASGEQFF.

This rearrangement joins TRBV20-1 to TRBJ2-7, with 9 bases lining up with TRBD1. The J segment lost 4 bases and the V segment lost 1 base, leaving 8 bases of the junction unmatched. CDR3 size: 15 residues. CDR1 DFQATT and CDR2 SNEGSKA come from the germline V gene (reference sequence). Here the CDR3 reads CSARAHRGRGYEQYF. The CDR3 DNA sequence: TGCAGTGCTAGAGCTCACAGGGGGCGCGGGTACGAGCAGTACTTC.

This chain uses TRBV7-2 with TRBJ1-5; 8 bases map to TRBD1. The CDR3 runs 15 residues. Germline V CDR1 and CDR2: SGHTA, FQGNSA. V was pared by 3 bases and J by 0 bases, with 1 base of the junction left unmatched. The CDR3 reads CASSFTGGSNQPQHF. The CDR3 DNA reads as TGTGCCAGCAGCTTTACAGGGGGTAGCAATCAGCCCCAGCATTTT.

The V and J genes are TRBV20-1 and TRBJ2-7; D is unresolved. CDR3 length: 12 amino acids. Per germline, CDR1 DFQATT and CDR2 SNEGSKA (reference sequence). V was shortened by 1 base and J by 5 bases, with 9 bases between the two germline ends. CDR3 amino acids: CSARASVHEQYF. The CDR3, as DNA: TGCAGTGCTAGAGCCTCCGTCCACGAGCAGTACTTC.

The CDR3 sequence: CASSGQLTNEKLFF. DNA for the CDR3: TGTGCCAGCAGTGGACAGTTAACTAATGAAAAACTGTTTTTT. The chain recombines TRBV2 with TRBJ1-4, with TRBD1 as a possible D gene (5 bases). This CDR3 is built from 14 residues. Germline V gives CDR1 SNHLY, CDR2 FYNNEI. V lost 4 bases and J 1 base, leaving 7 bases between the germline ends.

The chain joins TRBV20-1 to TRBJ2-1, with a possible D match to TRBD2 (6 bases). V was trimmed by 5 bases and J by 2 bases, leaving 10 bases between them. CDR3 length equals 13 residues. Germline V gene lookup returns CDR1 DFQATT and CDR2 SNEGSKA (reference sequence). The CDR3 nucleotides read TGCAGTGCTCAGCGGGCCCCCTACAATGAGCAGTTCTTC. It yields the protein CSAQRAPYNEQFF.

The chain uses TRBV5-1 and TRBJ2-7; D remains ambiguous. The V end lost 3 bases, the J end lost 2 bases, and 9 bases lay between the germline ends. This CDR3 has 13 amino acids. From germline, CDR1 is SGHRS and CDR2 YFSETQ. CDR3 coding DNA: TGCGCCAGCAGCTGGGAACAGCCCTACGAGCAGTACGTC. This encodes CASSWEQPYEQYV.

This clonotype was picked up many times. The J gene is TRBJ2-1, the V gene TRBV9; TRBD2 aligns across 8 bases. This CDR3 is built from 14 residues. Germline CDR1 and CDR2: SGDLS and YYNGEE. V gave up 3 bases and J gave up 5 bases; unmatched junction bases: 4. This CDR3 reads CASSAGTRNNEQFF. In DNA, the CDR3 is TGTGCCAGCAGCGCAGGGACTAGGAACAATGAGCAGTTCTTC.

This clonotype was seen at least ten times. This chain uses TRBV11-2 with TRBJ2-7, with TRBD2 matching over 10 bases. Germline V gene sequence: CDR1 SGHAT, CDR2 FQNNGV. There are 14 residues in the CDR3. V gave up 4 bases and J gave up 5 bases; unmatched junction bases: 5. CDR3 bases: TGTGCCAGCAGCTCTTACGGACTAGCGGACGAGCAGTACTTC. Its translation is CASSSYGLADEQYF.

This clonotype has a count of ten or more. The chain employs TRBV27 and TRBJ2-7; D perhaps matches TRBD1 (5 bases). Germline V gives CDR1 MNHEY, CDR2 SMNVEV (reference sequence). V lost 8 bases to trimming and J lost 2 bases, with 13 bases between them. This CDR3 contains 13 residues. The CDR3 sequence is CASGHNRAYEQYF. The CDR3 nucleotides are TGTGCCAGCGGACACAACAGAGCCTACGAGCAGTACTTC.

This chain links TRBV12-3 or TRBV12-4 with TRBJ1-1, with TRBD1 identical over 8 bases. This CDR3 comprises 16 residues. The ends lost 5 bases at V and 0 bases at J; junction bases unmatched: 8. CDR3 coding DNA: TGTGCCAGCAGTCCAAGACAGGGGATGATGAACACTGAAGCTTTCTTT. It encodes CASSPRQGMMNTEAFF.

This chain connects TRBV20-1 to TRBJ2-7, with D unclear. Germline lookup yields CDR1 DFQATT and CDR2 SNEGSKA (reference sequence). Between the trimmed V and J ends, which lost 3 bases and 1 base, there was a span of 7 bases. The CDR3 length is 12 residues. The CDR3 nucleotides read TGCAGTGCTAGGGACGTATCCTACGAGCAGTACGTC. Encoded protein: CSARDVSYEQYV.

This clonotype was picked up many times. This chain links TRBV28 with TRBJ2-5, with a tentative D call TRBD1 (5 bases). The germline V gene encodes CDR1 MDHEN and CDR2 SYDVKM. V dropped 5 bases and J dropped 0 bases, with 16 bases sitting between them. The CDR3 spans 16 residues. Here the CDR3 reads CASSPMGPSYQETQYF. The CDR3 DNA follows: TGTGCCAGCAGTCCCATGGGGCCATCGTACCAAGAGACCCAGTACTTC.